The 8 T cell receptor beta chains below all came from one sample that was sequenced in a study of T cell repertoires in aging, cancer and after chemotherapy. Peripheral blood genomic DNA, not sorted cells or RNA, was the template. TRB rearrangements spanning V, D and J were amplified using mixed TRB-A/B primers. Using its own MiXCR run on the multiplex PCR reads, TCRdb lists one record per CDR3 protein. The sample has about 11,000 distinct CDR3 sequences, more than 35% seen once. Material: blood. The receptors originated from a human donor in good health.

This clonotype was counted once. The chain carries TRBV12-3 or TRBV12-4 and TRBJ2-5; D uncertain. V gave up 6 bases and J gave up 4 bases, with 9 bases separating them. The CDR3 has 12 residues. The CDR3, as DNA: TGTGCCAGCAGGATCGGCGTAGAGACCCAGTACTTC. Residues: CASRIGVETQYF.

A few counts support this clonotype. The chain joins TRBV6-4 to TRBJ2-2; the match to TRBD2 covers 7 bases. Looked up from germline, CDR1 is MRHNA and CDR2 is SNTAGT. This CDR3 is built from 14 residues. Germline trimming cut 6 bases from V and 1 base from J; bases unmatched to any gene: 2. CDR3 DNA sequence: TGTGCCAGCAGCGCGGGAGTGAACACCGGGGAGCTGTTTTTT. This translates into CASSAGVNTGELFF.

This clonotype was seen only a few times. This CDR3 is CASRNSGGASEQYF. CDR3 sequence (DNA): TGTGCCAGCAGAAATAGCGGGGGGGCTAGCGAGCAGTACTTC. The chain carries TRBV12-3 or TRBV12-4 and TRBJ2-7, with 11 bases matching TRBD2. The V segment lost 6 bases and the J segment 6 bases; nucleotides outside the gene matches: 7. This CDR3 spans 14 amino acids.

The V gene is TRBV4-3, the J gene TRBJ2-2; 7 positions agree with TRBD2. CDR3 length: 17 amino acids. CDR1 and CDR2 (germline): LGHNA, YSLEER. With 4 bases clipped from V and 4 bases from J, the junction kept 12 bases outside the gene matches. The CDR3 here is CASSRSGTTTSTGELFF. The DNA for the CDR3 is TGCGCCAGCAGCCGATCCGGGACTACAACGAGCACCGGGGAGCTGTTTTTT.

This clonotype occurred a few times. The chain carries TRBV20-1 and TRBJ2-1; TRBD2 agrees at 7 bases. CDR1 DFQATT and CDR2 SNEGSKA come from the germline V gene (reference sequence). This CDR3 is 14 amino acids long. V shed 1 base and J 4 bases; nucleotides not matched to a gene: 4. The CDR3 DNA reads TGCAGTGCTAGAGTGCAGGGAGGGTACAATGAGCAGTTCTTC. This encodes CSARVQGGYNEQFF.

V usage is TRBV28 and J usage is TRBJ2-7; D gene uncertain. V was shortened by 8 bases and J by 0 bases, with 11 bases between the two germline ends. The CDR3 runs to 13 residues. The germline V gene encodes CDR1 MDHEN and CDR2 SYDVKM. The CDR3: CASLDGSSYEQYF. In nucleotides, the CDR3 is TGTGCCAGCTTAGACGGCAGCTCCTACGAGCAGTACTTC.

This chain connects TRBV12-3 or TRBV12-4 to TRBJ1-5; 8 positions match TRBD1. The CDR3 loop spans 15 amino acids. V was pared by 3 bases and J by 7 bases, with 8 bases of the junction left unmatched. The CDR3 region is CASSLAQGVRQPQHF. The CDR3 nucleotides read TGTGCCAGCAGTTTGGCACAGGGGGTACGGCAGCCCCAGCATTTT.

The chain combines TRBV7-2 with TRBJ1-5, with D perhaps TRBD1 (5 bases). There are 13 residues in the CDR3. CDR1 SGHTA and CDR2 FQGNSA come from the germline V gene. Between the trimmed V and J ends, which lost 5 bases and 3 bases, there was a span of 8 bases. In DNA form, the CDR3 reads TGTGCCAGCAGCCGACAGATCAATCAGCCCCAGCATTTT. Its protein is CASSRQINQPQHF.